These 25 T cell receptor beta chains share one sample of origin, sequenced in a study of radiotherapy plus CTLA-4 blockade in lung cancer. Some clones are missing from TCRdb's copy, which holds only in-frame ones; the method was immunoSEQ multiplex PCR. Here the sample spans some 74,000 clones, around 73% being singletons. The sequences come from peripheral blood, collected from a patient treated with radiotherapy plus ipilimumab. These receptors all come from a human donor with non-small cell lung cancer who had a complete response to radiotherapy plus ipilimumab.

The chain recombines TRBV6-5 with TRBJ1-2; possible D gene TRBD1, 5 bases. This CDR3 spans 15 amino acids. Trimming stripped 8 bases from V and 7 bases from J, with 23 bases between. Germline CDR1 is MNHEY and CDR2 is SVGAGI. This CDR3 reads CASLSHQGPSSGYTF. DNA of the CDR3: TGTGCCAGCCTTTCCCATCAGGGCCCCTCTTCTGGCTACACCTTC.

Concerning this clone itself: The junction departs from germline at one end; a sequencing error may be responsible. This sequence joins TRBV7-7 and TRBJ2-7, with TRBD1 matching 9 bases. The CDR3 has 15 residues. CDR1 is SSHAT, CDR2 FNYEAQ, per germline (reference sequence). The CDR3 DNA reads as TGTGCTAGCAGCTCACCTGACAGGGGGGCCTACGAGCAGTACTTC. Protein sequence: CASSSPDRGAYEQYF.

This chain joins TRBV9 and TRBJ2-3; possible D gene TRBD2, 6 bases. CDR1 SGDLS and CDR2 YYNGEE come from the germline V gene. Trimming removed 0 bases from V and 3 bases from J, with 20 bases in between. The CDR3 is 18 amino acids. The CDR3 DNA follows: TGTGCCAGCAGCGTAGTAGTTGCGGGACGAGGTAAGACAGATACGCAGTATTTT. Amino acids: CASSVVVAGRGKTDTQYF.

The rearrangement joins TRBV15 to TRBJ1-5; 10 nucleotides agree with TRBD1. The V segment lost 3 bases and the J segment 3 bases; nucleotides outside the gene matches: 8. The CDR3 has 17 amino acids. CDR1 is LNHNV, CDR2 YYDKDF, per germline (reference sequence). CDR3 bases: TGTGCCACCAGCAGCGATGGGACAGGGGAGTACAATCAGCCCCAGCATTTT. Amino acid sequence: CATSSDGTGEYNQPQHF.

This chain links TRBV30 with TRBJ2-5; 7 bases line up with TRBD2. This CDR3 comprises 13 residues. Germline V CDR1 and CDR2: GTSNPN, SVGIG (reference sequence). V lost 4 bases and J lost 1; bases outside the gene matches: 3. The CDR3 nucleotides are TGTGCCTGGACTAGCGGCTTCCAAGAGACCCAGTACTTC. It specifies CAWTSGFQETQYF.

The rearrangement uses TRBV15 and TRBJ2-3; 11 bases agree with TRBD2. The germline V gene encodes CDR1 LNHNV and CDR2 YYDKDF (reference sequence). Trimming took 5 bases from V and 2 from J; bases not matched to a gene: 6. The CDR3 extends over 16 amino acids. In DNA, the CDR3 is TGTGCCACCAGCGGGCGACTAGCGGGGCTCACAGATACGCAGTATTTT. This encodes CATSGRLAGLTDTQYF. Combining the CDR3 with reference TRBV15 and TRBJ2-3 gives the whole variable domain DAMVIQNPRYQVTQFGKPVTLSCSQTLNHNVMYWYQQKSSQAPKLLFHYYDKDFNNEADTPDNFQSRRPNTSFCFLDIRSPGLGDTAMYLCATSGRLAGLTDTQYFGPGTRLTVL.

This chain uses TRBV7-8 with TRBJ1-1; possibly TRBD1 for D (5 bases). Germline V gives CDR1 SGHVS, CDR2 FQNEAQ. V lost 5 bases and J lost 2, with 18 bases in between. The CDR3 is made up of 16 amino acids. The CDR3 loop reads CASSHFAGTANTEAFF. The CDR3 DNA follows: TGTGCCAGCAGCCATTTCGCCGGGACCGCTAACACTGAAGCTTTCTTT.

V usage is TRBV9 and J usage is TRBJ2-1; 12 positions match TRBD2. The CDR3 runs to 16 residues. Germline V CDR1 and CDR2: SGDLS, YYNGEE. J gave up 8 bases and V 3 bases, and 9 bases lay outside the gene matches. This CDR3 is CASSEASGGARDEQFF. DNA for the CDR3: TGTGCCAGCAGCGAAGCTAGCGGGGGGGCTCGGGATGAGCAGTTCTTC.

V and J are TRBV19 and TRBJ1-3; tentative D call: TRBD1 (6 bases). The length of the CDR3 is 15 residues. Germline assignment: CDR1 LNHDA and CDR2 SQIVND (reference sequence). Trimming removed 6 bases at V and 2 bases at J, with 14 bases between. CDR3 nucleotides: TGTGCCAGTAGACCCCAGGGGTCCGCTGGAAACACCATATATTTT. It translates to CASRPQGSAGNTIYF.

The rearrangement joins TRBV5-1 to TRBJ2-1, with TRBD2 identical over 8 bases. CDR1 and CDR2 from the germline V gene are SGHRS and YFSETQ. The CDR3 sequence is 16 residues long. V shed 3 bases and J 8 bases; nucleotides not matched to a gene: 13. CDR3 nucleotide sequence: TGCGCCAGCAGCTCCGACCCGGGACTAGGTTCTTATGAGCAGTTCTTC. This encodes CASSSDPGLGSYEQFF. The variable domain in full, completed from reference TRBV5-1 and TRBJ2-1, reads KAGVTQTPRYLIKTRGQQVTLSCSPISGHRSVSWYQQTPGQGLQFLFEYFSETQRNKGNFPGRFSGRQFSNSRSEMNVSTLELGDSALYLCASSSDPGLGSYEQFFGPGTRLTVL.

This chain links TRBV25-1 with TRBJ1-1; 7 bases fit TRBD1. The CDR3 consists of 14 residues. The V segment lost 3 bases and the J segment 5 bases; nucleotides outside the gene matches: 6. Germline V gene sequence: CDR1 MGHDK, CDR2 SYGVNS. As DNA, the CDR3 is TGTGCCAGCAGTGATCGACAGGGTTGGACTGAAGCTTTCTTT. It encodes CASSDRQGWTEAFF.

The rearrangement joins TRBV11-3 to TRBJ2-7; 11 nucleotides match TRBD2. Germline values: CDR1 SGHNT, CDR2 YENEEA. Losses at the gene ends were 1 base for V and 4 bases for J; bases not matched to a gene: 3. This CDR3 region has 15 residues. In nucleotides, the CDR3 is TGTGCCAGCAGCTTAGCTAGCGGGGGGTCTTACGAGCAGTACTTC. Translation gives CASSLASGGSYEQYF.

This chain joins TRBV20-1 and TRBJ2-7; TRBD1 aligns across 7 bases. The CDR3 sequence is 11 residues long. Per germline, CDR1 DFQATT and CDR2 SNEGSKA (reference sequence). Trimming cost V 4 bases and J 5 bases; bases outside gene matches: 2. The CDR3 coding sequence is TGCAGTGCTACGACAGGGAACGAGCAGTACGTC. This translates into CSATTGNEQYV.

The chain joins TRBV6-5 to TRBJ2-1, with 9 bases fitting TRBD2. The CDR3 extends over 12 amino acids. After removal of 6 bases from V and 16 bases from J, the junction contained 10 bases not matched to a gene. Germline CDR1 is MNHEY and CDR2 is SVGAGI. The CDR3 DNA follows: TGTGCCAGCAGAACAGTAGCGGGAGATTGTTTCTTC. It is translated as CASRTVAGDCFF.

This chain connects TRBV19 to TRBJ1-3; D is uncertain. Deletions cut 6 bases from V and 2 bases from J, with 11 bases between. Looked up from germline, CDR1 is LNHDA and CDR2 is SQIVND (reference sequence). There are 14 residues in the CDR3. The CDR3 loop is CASSLGKAGNTIYF. Here the CDR3 DNA reads TGTGCCAGTAGCCTGGGTAAGGCTGGAAACACCATATATTTT.

V and J are TRBV18 and TRBJ2-1; D is unresolved. The CDR3 has 15 residues. Trimming pared 1 base from V and 4 bases from J, leaving 11 bases between. Germline V CDR1 and CDR2: KGHSH, LQKENI. The CDR3 protein is CASSPLTTEYNEQFF. Written as DNA, the CDR3 is TGTGCCAGCTCACCACTCACAACAGAGTACAATGAGCAGTTCTTC.

CDR3 sequence (DNA): TGCAGCGTTCCCGGGGAGGGGGCGAATGAGCAGTACTTC. Translation: CSVPGEGANEQYF. The rearrangement uses TRBV29-1 and TRBJ2-7, with D perhaps being TRBD1 or TRBD2 (7 bases each). CDR1 is SQVTM, CDR2 ANQGSEA, per germline. V dropped 5 bases and J dropped 7 bases, with 18 bases sitting between them. This CDR3 has 13 amino acids.

This chain uses TRBV9 with TRBJ2-1; 7 bases align to TRBD2. Looked up from germline, CDR1 is SGDLS and CDR2 is YYNGEE. The trim removed 3 bases at V and 0 bases at J, leaving 6 bases unmatched. The CDR3 is 16 residues long. The CDR3 here is CASSAREALSYNEQFF. CDR3 DNA: TGTGCCAGCAGCGCCCGGGAGGCCCTCTCCTACAATGAGCAGTTCTTC.

The chain employs TRBV25-1 and TRBJ1-5; D not certain. V lost 3 bases and J lost 9, with 9 bases in between. Germline V gives CDR1 MGHDK, CDR2 SYGVNS. CDR3 length equals 12 residues. The CDR3 DNA reads TGTGCCAGCAGTGACGAGTCGCGGCCCCAGCATTTT. It specifies CASSDESRPQHF.

This sequence joins TRBV27 and TRBJ1-5; D not certain. Trimming removed 1 base at V and 0 bases at J, with 13 bases between. Germline CDR1 MNHEY, CDR2 SMNVEV (reference sequence). The CDR3 is 17 amino acids. CDR3 nucleotides: TGTGCCAGCAGTTTATACACCCCAGGATTTAGCAATCAGCCCCAGCATTTT. The encoded protein is CASSLYTPGFSNQPQHF.

The chain combines TRBV5-1 with TRBJ1-4, with TRBD1 matching 11 bases. The J segment lost 10 bases and the V segment lost 4 bases, leaving 6 bases of the junction unmatched. The germline gives CDR1 SGHRS, CDR2 YFSETQ. The CDR3 loop spans 14 amino acids. The CDR3 bases are TGCGCCAGCAGCCCGGGACAGGGGGTCGGAAAACTGTTTTTT. This translates into CASSPGQGVGKLFF.

This chain uses TRBV19 with TRBJ1-4; 10 bases agree with TRBD1. V shed 5 bases and J 0 bases; nucleotides not matched to a gene: 15. The CDR3 is 20 residues long. The germline gives CDR1 LNHDA, CDR2 SQIVND (reference sequence). CDR3 bases: TGTGCCAGTAGTTCCAGAGACGGACAGGGGGGAACTGCAACTAATGAAAAACTGTTTTTT. Its translation: CASSSRDGQGGTATNEKLFF.

The J gene is TRBJ2-1, the V gene TRBV14; 8 nucleotides match TRBD1. The V segment lost 1 base and the J segment 6 bases; nucleotides outside the gene matches: 14. The CDR3 is 18 residues long. Germline V lookup: CDR1 SGHDN, CDR2 FVKESK. The CDR3 region has the DNA TGTGCCAGCAGCCAAGCCCGTTACGGGACAGGTCGTAGCAATGAGCAGTTCTTC. It yields the protein CASSQARYGTGRSNEQFF.

V and J are TRBV18 and TRBJ2-1; 11 nucleotides agree with TRBD2. The CDR3 is made up of 15 amino acids. V dropped 3 bases and J dropped 3; count of bases not matched to a gene: 1. Germline CDR1 is KGHSH and CDR2 is LQKENI. The CDR3 spells CASSPGTSGYNEQFF. In nucleotides, the CDR3 is TGTGCCAGCTCACCTGGGACTAGCGGCTACAATGAGCAGTTCTTC.

The V call is TRBV4-3, the J call TRBJ1-3; a weak D match, TRBD1 (6 bases). With 2 bases removed from V and 0 bases from J, the gap between germline ends came to 14 bases. The CDR3 loop spans 17 amino acids. Germline V gene sequence: CDR1 LGHNA, CDR2 YSLEER. The CDR3 here is CASSQNFRGSSGNTIYF. CDR3 in DNA: TGCGCCAGCAGCCAAAACTTCAGGGGAAGCTCTGGAAACACCATATATTTT.